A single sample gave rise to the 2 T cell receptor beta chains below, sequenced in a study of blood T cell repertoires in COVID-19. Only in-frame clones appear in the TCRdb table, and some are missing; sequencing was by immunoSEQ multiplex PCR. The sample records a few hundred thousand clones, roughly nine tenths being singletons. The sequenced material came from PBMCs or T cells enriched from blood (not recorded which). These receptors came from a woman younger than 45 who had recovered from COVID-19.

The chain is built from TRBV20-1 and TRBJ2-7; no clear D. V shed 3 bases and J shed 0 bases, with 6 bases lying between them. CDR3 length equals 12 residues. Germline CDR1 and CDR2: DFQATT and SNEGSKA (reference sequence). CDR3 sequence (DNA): TGCAGTGCTAGTCGGTCCTCCTACGAGCAGTACTTC. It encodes CSASRSSYEQYF.

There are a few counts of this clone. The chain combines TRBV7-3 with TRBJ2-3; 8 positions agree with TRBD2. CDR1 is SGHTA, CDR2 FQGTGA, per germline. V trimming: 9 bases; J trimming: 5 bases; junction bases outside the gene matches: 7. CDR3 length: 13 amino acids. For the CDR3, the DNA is TGTGCCAGTGGTTCTCTAGCGGGAGATACGCAGTATTTT. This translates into CASGSLAGDTQYF. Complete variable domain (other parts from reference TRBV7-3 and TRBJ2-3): GAGVSQTPSNKVTEKGKYVELRCDPISGHTALYWYRQSLGQGPEFLIYFQGTGAADDSGLPNDRFFAVRPEGSVSTLKIQRTERGDSAVYLCASGSLAGDTQYFGPGTRLTVL.